The 7 T cell receptor beta chains given below trace back to one sample, sequenced in a study of blood T cell repertoires in COVID-19. Produced via immunoSEQ multiplex PCR; TCRdb's table is partial and in-frame only. The sample lists 270,000 or so clones; around 86% were seen once. The sequencing input was peripheral blood. These receptors all come from a woman in her thirties or forties who had recovered from COVID-19.

This rearrangement joins TRBV7-6 to TRBJ2-3; TRBD1 agrees at 9 bases. In germline, CDR1 is SGHVS, CDR2 FNYEAQ. The CDR3 is 16 amino acids. The trim removed 5 bases at V and 4 bases at J, leaving 10 bases unmatched. In DNA, the CDR3 is TGTGCCAGCAGCACGGGGACAGGGATGAGGGCAGATACGCAGTATTTT. Protein: CASSTGTGMRADTQYF.

To note about this clone: This specimen includes other DNA sequences encoding the same CDR3. The chain recombines TRBV5-1 with TRBJ1-5, with TRBD1 identical over 9 bases. Trimming removed 4 bases from V and 7 bases from J; junction bases left unmatched: 6. The CDR3 is 14 residues long. The germline gives CDR1 SGHRS, CDR2 YFSETQ. CDR3 region: CASSPGQGGQPQHF. In nucleotides, the CDR3 is TGCGCCAGCAGCCCGGGACAGGGAGGACAGCCCCAGCATTTT.

This chain connects TRBV3-1 (or the pseudogene TRBV3-2) to TRBJ2-1; D is unclear. CDR3 size: 16 residues. Trimming left V 4 bases short and J 7 bases short, with 20 bases between. Germline CDR1 reads LGHDT; CDR2 reads YNNKEL (reference sequence). CDR3 DNA sequence: TGTGCCAGCAGCCCTAAGGTAGGAGTAGTGAGGAATGAGCAGTTCTTC. This encodes CASSPKVGVVRNEQFF.

V gene TRBV5-5 combines with J gene TRBJ2-1; TRBD1 matches 10 bases. This CDR3 comprises 15 residues. Trimming removed 1 base from V and 5 bases from J; junction bases left unmatched: 3. CDR1 and CDR2 (germline): SGHKS, YYEKEE (reference sequence). CDR3 in amino acids: CASSLSGTGDNEQFF. CDR3 DNA: TGTGCCAGCAGCTTGTCCGGGACAGGGGACAATGAGCAGTTCTTC.

This chain joins TRBV5-8 and TRBJ1-5; the D is unclear. Germline assignment: CDR1 SGHTS and CDR2 YDEGEE. V was pared by 2 bases and J by 0 bases, with 9 bases between. This CDR3 comprises 15 residues. The DNA of the CDR3 is TGTGCCAGCAGCTTCCTGTCGAGTAGCAATCAGCCCCAGCATTTT. This translates into CASSFLSSSNQPQHF.

This sequence joins TRBV12-3 or TRBV12-4 and TRBJ1-5, with D unclear. Trimming removed 6 bases at V and 4 bases at J, with 10 bases between. The CDR3 runs 13 residues. CDR3 amino acids: CASRFQENQPQHF. The CDR3 DNA reads as TGTGCCAGCAGGTTTCAGGAAAATCAGCCCCAGCATTTT.

Regarding this clone: The same CDR3 is also encoded by other DNA sequences in this sample. V and J are TRBV10-1 and TRBJ2-2, with D unclear. CDR1 is WNHNN and CDR2 is SYGVQD in the germline V gene (reference sequence). With 0 bases removed from V and 1 base from J, the gap between germline ends came to 6 bases. This CDR3 is 15 amino acids long. CDR3 DNA sequence: TGCGCCAGCAGTGAGTCATCGGGGAACACCGGGGAGCTGTTTTTT. Translating it yields CASSESSGNTGELFF.